This T cell receptor (beta chain) derives from a study of siplizumab effects on memory and regulatory T cells. The CDR3 contains 14 residues. Trimming cost V 4 bases and J 1 base, with 11 bases left between them. The germline CDR1 and CDR2 sequences are SGHVS and FQNEAQ. Generated by immunoSEQ multiplex PCR, the TCRdb table keeps only in-frame clones and is missing some. Altogether about 85,000 clones are present, roughly 94% being singletons, with the ten largest covering approximately 17%. The origin of this receptor is a human donor in good health. The sequenced material came from CD8+ T cells sorted from blood. The rearrangement uses TRBV7-8 and TRBJ2-7, with D uncertain. The CDR3 loop reads CASSSGRISYEQYF. In nucleotides, the CDR3 is TGTGCCAGCAGCTCTGGTAGGATTTCCTACGAGCAGTACTTC. The full variable domain, with the rest looked up from reference TRBV7-8 and TRBJ2-7, is GAGVSQSPRYKVAKRGQDVALRCDPISGHVSLFWYQQALGQGPEFLTYFQNEAQLDKSGLPSDRFFAERPEGSVSTLKIQRTQQEDSAVYLCASSSGRISYEQYFGPGTRLTVT.